A selection of T cell receptor beta chains follows, all from one sample in a study of T cell repertoires in cytomegalovirus infection. These TCRs are of unknown antigen specificity. From the reads, TCRdb called clonotypes with MiXCR, one entry per CDR3 protein. The table includes tens of thousands of distinct CDR3 sequences, just over 20% detected once. The specimen comprised CD8+ T cells from cultured PBMCs, sampled from culture after CMV antigen stimulation. These receptors all come from a human donor in good health (CMV status not recorded). Some clones in this sample may be carry-over from other donors' samples. Each CDR3 is given with its conserved first and last residue. D genes are given only for firm matches. The size entry is marked missing in some rows and otherwise reads once, few, many or a size class.

j_call clone_size d_call v_call cdr3_nt cdr3_aa
TRBJ2-5 . . TRBV12-3/TRBV12-4 TGTGCCAGCAGTTTAAGGATAGGGGGAATGACCCAGTACTTC CASSLRIGGMTQYF
TRBJ2-2 many . TRBV6-4 TGTGCCAGCAGTGACAGGGTGAACACCGGGGAGCTGTTTTTT CASSDRVNTGELFF
TRBJ2-5 . . TRBV7-2 TGTGCCAGCCGGCGAGAGACCCAGTACTTC CASRRETQYF
TRBJ1-4 few TRBD1 TRBV27 TGTGCCAGCAGTTCCCAGGGGGCAATTAATGAAAAACTGTTTTTT CASSSQGAINEKLFF
TRBJ1-1 few TRBD1 TRBV7-6 TGTGCCAGCAGCTTAGGTGGGACAGGGGACAGCGAAGCTTTCTTT CASSLGGTGDSEAFF
TRBJ2-7 . TRBD1 TRBV24-1 TGTGCCACCAGTGATTTGGGGACAGGAGAGCAGTACTTC CATSDLGTGEQYF
TRBJ2-5 few TRBD2 TRBV6-5 TGTGCCAGCAGTTATGGAAAACTAGCGGGGACGAAGACCCAGTACTTC CASSYGKLAGTKTQYF
TRBJ2-7 few . TRBV14 TGTGCCAGCAGCCCCGGGTCCTACGAGCAGTACTTC CASSPGSYEQYF
TRBJ1-2 once . TRBV7-6 TGTGCCAGCAGCGAAAACCCCAGGGGCCCTAACTATGGCTACACCTTC CASSENPRGPNYGYTF
TRBJ1-2 . TRBD1 TRBV14 TGTGCCAGCAGCCCCGACCGGGACAGGGCCCCCCCGTACTATGGCTACACCTTC CASSPDRDRAPPYYGYTF
TRBJ2-3 . . TRBV7-2 TGTGCCAGCACCACCGCAGGCCCTAGCACAGATACGCAGTATTTT CASTTAGPSTDTQYF
TRBJ2-7 . TRBD2 TRBV20-1 TGCAGTGCTAGAGATAAGGGACTAGCGGTCTCCTACGAGCAGTACTTC CSARDKGLAVSYEQYF
TRBJ2-7 . TRBD2 TRBV7-7 TGTGCCAGCAGCAAAGGCGTCGGGGAGGGCCACGAGCAGTACTTC CASSKGVGEGHEQYF
TRBJ1-1 few . TRBV28 TGTGCCAGCAGTTTAACCCGGGGGAGCACTGAAGCTTTCTTT CASSLTRGSTEAFF
TRBJ1-4 . . TRBV28 TGTGCCAGCAGTTTCGGGGGAAATGAAAAACTGTTTTTT CASSFGGNEKLFF
TRBJ2-6 few . TRBV6-5 TGTGCCAGCAGTCGGCAGGGGCCCCACGGGGCCAACGTCCTGACTTTC CASSRQGPHGANVLTF
TRBJ2-7 few TRBD1 TRBV5-1 TGCGCCAGCAGTTATCCGGGACAGGGGACCTACGAGCAGTACTTC CASSYPGQGTYEQYF
TRBJ2-3 . . TRBV28 TGTGCCAGCAGGTCGCCTACCCCCTTGGGGGGACGAGAGTATTTT CASRSPTPLGGREYF
TRBJ1-1 . . TRBV10-3 TGTGCCATCAGCAACTCGGGGCAGAGTGTGAACACTGAAGCTTTCTTT CAISNSGQSVNTEAFF
TRBJ2-7 few . TRBV7-8 TGTGCCAGCAGCTTAGCGGGGACGACAACCTACGAGCAGTACTTC CASSLAGTTTYEQYF
TRBJ2-7 . . TRBV10-3 TGTGCCATCAGCACCACGGATGGACGGCTTAGGGAGCAGTACTTC CAISTTDGRLREQYF
TRBJ1-1 medium-sized TRBD1 TRBV7-2 TGTGCCAGCAGACGCAGACAGGGGCGGCATCAGGACACTGAAGCTTTCTTT CASRRRQGRHQDTEAFF
TRBJ1-2 . . TRBV9 TGTGCCAGCAACAAGGAAGAGGGTGGCGGCTACACCTTC CASNKEEGGGYTF
TRBJ2-2 . . TRBV7-2 TGTGCCAGCAGACCGAACACCGGGGAGCTGTTTTTT CASRPNTGELFF
TRBJ2-1 . . TRBV20-1 TGCAGTGCTAGAGATCCGAGGGGGGAGAATGAGCAGTTCTTC CSARDPRGENEQFF
TRBJ1-4 . TRBD1 TRBV5-1 TGCGCCAGCAGCTTGGAGGGACAGGGCGATGAAAAACTGTTTTTT CASSLEGQGDEKLFF
TRBJ2-5 few . TRBV6-1 TGTGCCAGCAGTGGTCGACGGGGATTTATTGAGACCCAGTACTTC CASSGRRGFIETQYF
TRBJ1-5 few . TRBV7-9 TGTGCCAGCAGCTTAGGGCGGGTGGTACAGCCCCAGCATTTT CASSLGRVVQPQHF
TRBJ1-5 few . TRBV4-1 TGCGCCAGCAGCCAAGTTGGTCCTGGGGCGAGTAATCAGCCCCAGCATTTT CASSQVGPGASNQPQHF
TRBJ2-3 . . TRBV20-1 TGCAGTGCTGTACGGGGGGCCGGTACGCAGTATTTT CSAVRGAGTQYF
TRBJ1-2 . TRBD1 TRBV4-1 TGCGCCAGCAGCCCTAGGTTCTCGGACAGGCCGTTCTATGGCTACACCTTC CASSPRFSDRPFYGYTF
TRBJ1-1 . . TRBV7-9 TGTGCCAGCAGCCCGGGCGCTGAAGCTTTCTTT CASSPGAEAFF
TRBJ2-1 . TRBD1 TRBV5-4 TGTGCCAGCAGCTCGGGACAGACCTACAATGAGCAGTTCTTC CASSSGQTYNEQFF
TRBJ1-5 once TRBD1 TRBV2 TGTGCCAGCAGTGCCTGGACAGGTAATCAGCCCCAGCATTTT CASSAWTGNQPQHF
TRBJ2-2 . . TRBV2 TGTGCCAGCGGCCGTTCGAACACCGGGGAGCTGTTTTTT CASGRSNTGELFF
TRBJ2-1 . . TRBV7-9 TGTGCCAGCAGCCTCGCCGTTAGCTCTGCTGAGCAGTTCTTC CASSLAVSSAEQFF
TRBJ2-1 . TRBD1 TRBV12-3/TRBV12-4 TGTGCCAGCAGCCGCCGGGACAGGGCCTACAATGAGCAGTTCTTC CASSRRDRAYNEQFF
TRBJ1-4 many . TRBV3-1 TGTGCCAGCAGCCAAGCTTCGCGGGGGTTGGGTGAAAAACTGTTTTTT CASSQASRGLGEKLFF
TRBJ2-7 . . TRBV7-9 TGTGCCAGCAGCCGCCCTGGCTCTGGTTCCTACGAGCAGTACTTC CASSRPGSGSYEQYF
TRBJ1-6 . . TRBV4-1 TGCGCCAGCAGCCAAGATGACCACAGGTATAATTCACCCCTCCACTTT CASSQDDHRYNSPLHF
TRBJ1-4 . . TRBV7-8 TGTGCCAGCAGCTCCGAAGGGGGGGACGAAAAACTGTTTTTT CASSSEGGDEKLFF
TRBJ2-7 . . TRBV5-6 TGTGCCAGCAGCTTGGGGGCCCGAGCCTACGAGCAGTACTTC CASSLGARAYEQYF
TRBJ2-3 few TRBD2 TRBV7-8 TGTGCCAGCAGCTTAGTCGCTTGGACTAGCGGTTTTTCCACAGATACGCAGTATTTT CASSLVAWTSGFSTDTQYF